Detailed here is one T cell receptor (beta chain). The source of the sample is a study of OX40 agonist ivuxolimab in advanced cancers. Sequencing used immunoSEQ multiplex PCR; TCRdb keeps in-frame clones, though not all of them. The table lists roughly 67,000 clones, almost 95% of them singletons. Per germline, CDR1 MNHEY and CDR2 SVGAGI. The V segment lost 7 bases and the J segment 6 bases; nucleotides outside the gene matches: 2. The CDR3 runs 11 residues. The sample here was CD4+ or CD8+ T cells sorted from blood, taken in a trial of the OX40 agonist ivuxolimab. The sequence was obtained from an adult with an advanced solid tumor such as melanoma, head and neck, liver or kidney cancer. This rearrangement joins TRBV6-5 to TRBJ2-7, with 8 bases that match TRBD1. CDR3 DNA: TGTGCCAGCACAGGGGGCTTCGAGCAGTACTTC. Its protein product is CASTGGFEQYF.